Listed below are T cell receptor beta chains from one sample, sequenced in a study of a mutant IDH1 vaccine in newly diagnosed glioma. Their recognized antigens are unknown. Generated by immunoSEQ multiplex PCR, the TCRdb table keeps only in-frame clones and is missing some. The sample consists of 55,000 to 65,000 clones, approximately 81% of them appearing once. The starting material was PBMCs, obtained from a glioma patient whose treatment included an IDH1 peptide vaccine. These receptors were collected from a man aged 30-40 years with glioma. Each CDR3 is given with its conserved first and last residue. Each record gives: D gene, J gene, clone size, V gene, CDR3 DNA, CDR3 protein. A D gene is named only where the DNA matches it firmly. Clone size is not always given. Where it is, it says once, few, many or a class for expanded clones.

d_call: NA; j_call: TRBJ1-5; clone_size: few; v_call: TRBV4-1; cdr3_nt: TGCGCCAGCAGCCAAATTCCCCGTGGGATACGGGATCAGCCCCAGCATTTT; cdr3_aa: CASSQIPRGIRDQPQHF
d_call: TRBD1; j_call: TRBJ1-5; clone_size: NA; v_call: TRBV5-1; cdr3_nt: TGCGCCAGCAGCTCGGGACAGGGGCCCAATCAGCCCCAGCATTTT; cdr3_aa: CASSSGQGPNQPQHF
d_call: NA; j_call: TRBJ1-2; clone_size: few; v_call: TRBV5-1; cdr3_nt: TGCGCCAGCAGCTTGGCACGGGGGCCGACAGGCGGTGGCTACACCTTC; cdr3_aa: CASSLARGPTGGGYTF
d_call: NA; j_call: TRBJ1-1; clone_size: NA; v_call: TRBV19; cdr3_nt: TGTGCCAGTAGTTCCCGAACTTACACTGAAGCTTTCTTT; cdr3_aa: CASSSRTYTEAFF
d_call: TRBD1; j_call: TRBJ1-5; clone_size: NA; v_call: TRBV28; cdr3_nt: TGTGCCAGCAGTTTTGGACAGGGGCGAGTTCCCCAGCATTTT; cdr3_aa: CASSFGQGRVPQHF
d_call: NA; j_call: TRBJ1-4; clone_size: NA; v_call: TRBV5-1; cdr3_nt: TGCGCCAGCAGCTTGGTTGGGGTTAATGAAAAACTGTTTTTT; cdr3_aa: CASSLVGVNEKLFF
d_call: NA; j_call: TRBJ1-1; clone_size: NA; v_call: TRBV18; cdr3_nt: TGTGCCAGCTCACCACCCTCGGTAACAGATGAAGCTTTCTTT; cdr3_aa: CASSPPSVTDEAFF
d_call: TRBD1; j_call: TRBJ2-7; clone_size: NA; v_call: TRBV15; cdr3_nt: TGTGCCACCAGCGGACAGGGAAGCGAGCAGTACTTC; cdr3_aa: CATSGQGSEQYF
d_call: TRBD1; j_call: TRBJ1-1; clone_size: NA; v_call: TRBV5-4; cdr3_nt: TGTGCCAGCAGCCTCCCTGGGGGGGACAGGGCTGAAGCTTTCTTT; cdr3_aa: CASSLPGGDRAEAFF
d_call: NA; j_call: TRBJ1-6; clone_size: NA; v_call: TRBV6-5; cdr3_nt: TGTGCCAGCAGTTACTCTAGCGGGAATTCACCCCTCCACTTT; cdr3_aa: CASSYSSGNSPLHF
d_call: TRBD1; j_call: TRBJ2-1; clone_size: NA; v_call: TRBV6-4; cdr3_nt: TGTGCCAGCAGTGGGACAGGGGGCTACAATGAGCAGTTCTTC; cdr3_aa: CASSGTGGYNEQFF
d_call: NA; j_call: TRBJ1-2; clone_size: NA; v_call: TRBV6-6; cdr3_nt: TGTGCCAGTAAAATTAGACAGGAGGATGACTATGGCTACACCTTC; cdr3_aa: CASKIRQEDDYGYTF
d_call: NA; j_call: TRBJ2-3; clone_size: once; v_call: TRBV5-1; cdr3_nt: TGCGCCAGCAGCCATGGCGGGGATCGCGATACGCAGTATTTT; cdr3_aa: CASSHGGDRDTQYF
d_call: NA; j_call: TRBJ2-7; clone_size: NA; v_call: TRBV11-2; cdr3_nt: TGTGCCAGCAGCTTCCATCGAGGGCAGCCCTTTCAACACTTC; cdr3_aa: CASSFHRGQPFQHF
d_call: NA; j_call: TRBJ2-3; clone_size: NA; v_call: TRBV5-1; cdr3_nt: TGCGCCAGCAGCGTAGGGACCGCAGATACGCAGTATTTT; cdr3_aa: CASSVGTADTQYF
d_call: NA; j_call: TRBJ1-6; clone_size: NA; v_call: TRBV5-5; cdr3_nt: TGTGCCAGCAGCTTGGGAGCCAGGGGATTGTATTCACCCCTCCACTTT; cdr3_aa: CASSLGARGLYSPLHF
d_call: TRBD1; j_call: TRBJ1-3; clone_size: NA; v_call: TRBV30; cdr3_nt: TGTGCCTGGAGGAGAAGACAGGGGACTGGAAACACCATATATTTT; cdr3_aa: CAWRRRQGTGNTIYF
d_call: NA; j_call: TRBJ2-6; clone_size: NA; v_call: TRBV7-9; cdr3_nt: TGTGCCAGCAGCGATAAACTACAGGGTTTTTCCTCTGGGGCCAACGTCCTGACTTTC; cdr3_aa: CASSDKLQGFSSGANVLTF
d_call: TRBD2; j_call: TRBJ2-3; clone_size: NA; v_call: TRBV10-1; cdr3_nt: TGCGCCAGCAGCCGGACTAGCGGAGATACGCAGTATTTT; cdr3_aa: CASSRTSGDTQYF
d_call: TRBD2; j_call: TRBJ2-1; clone_size: NA; v_call: TRBV5-1; cdr3_nt: TGCGCCAGCAGCAGACGGGAGGCGGGGTTCAATGAGCAGTTCTTC; cdr3_aa: CASSRREAGFNEQFF
d_call: NA; j_call: TRBJ2-2; clone_size: NA; v_call: TRBV6-4; cdr3_nt: TGTGCCAGCAGTGTCCGGGTCACCGGGGAGCTGTTTTTT; cdr3_aa: CASSVRVTGELFF
d_call: NA; j_call: TRBJ1-2; clone_size: NA; v_call: TRBV9; cdr3_nt: TGTGCCAGCAGCCCCCAGGCAGGCTATGGCTACACCTTC; cdr3_aa: CASSPQAGYGYTF
d_call: TRBD1; j_call: TRBJ1-1; clone_size: NA; v_call: TRBV7-9; cdr3_nt: TGTGCCAGCAGCTTGACAGGGGCGAATGACCTGAACACTGAAGCTTTCTTT; cdr3_aa: CASSLTGANDLNTEAFF
d_call: NA; j_call: TRBJ1-3; clone_size: NA; v_call: TRBV7-6; cdr3_nt: TGTGCCAGCAGCTTAGACCCGGTAGCTCCTGGAAACACCATATATTTT; cdr3_aa: CASSLDPVAPGNTIYF
d_call: TRBD1; j_call: TRBJ1-6; clone_size: NA; v_call: TRBV4-1; cdr3_nt: TGCGCCAGCAGCACCGGGACAGGACTGTATTATTCACCCCTCCACTTT; cdr3_aa: CASSTGTGLYYSPLHF
d_call: NA; j_call: TRBJ1-3; clone_size: NA; v_call: TRBV27; cdr3_nt: TGTGCCAGCATGCAGGGTTTGCCCGGAAACACCATATATTTT; cdr3_aa: CASMQGLPGNTIYF
d_call: TRBD1; j_call: TRBJ1-4; clone_size: few; v_call: TRBV28; cdr3_nt: TGTGCCAGCCATCCCCAGGGGGCGGATGAAAAACTGTTTTTT; cdr3_aa: CASHPQGADEKLFF
d_call: TRBD1; j_call: TRBJ2-7; clone_size: NA; v_call: TRBV5-5; cdr3_nt: TGTGCCAGCAAACCGGGACAGGGGACCTACGAGCAGTACTTC; cdr3_aa: CASKPGQGTYEQYF
d_call: NA; j_call: TRBJ2-7; clone_size: NA; v_call: TRBV19; cdr3_nt: TGTGCCAGTAGTATAGATGGCAGTACCTCCTACGAGCAGTACTTC; cdr3_aa: CASSIDGSTSYEQYF
d_call: NA; j_call: TRBJ1-1; clone_size: NA; v_call: TRBV7-8; cdr3_nt: TGTGCCAGCAGCTTAGAATACCAGATGAACACTGAAGCTTTCTTT; cdr3_aa: CASSLEYQMNTEAFF
d_call: NA; j_call: TRBJ1-5; clone_size: NA; v_call: TRBV7-2; cdr3_nt: TGTGCCAGCAGCCCCCGGAGGGGGGATCAGCCCCAGCATTTT; cdr3_aa: CASSPRRGDQPQHF
d_call: NA; j_call: TRBJ1-2; clone_size: once; v_call: TRBV29-1; cdr3_nt: TGCAGCGTTGAAGGGTTGGCAGGGTCGTATGGCTACACCTTC; cdr3_aa: CSVEGLAGSYGYTF
d_call: NA; j_call: TRBJ1-5; clone_size: NA; v_call: TRBV27; cdr3_nt: TGTGCCAGCAGTTTTCGGGGGGCGCGGCAGCCCCAGCATTTT; cdr3_aa: CASSFRGARQPQHF
d_call: TRBD2; j_call: TRBJ2-2; clone_size: NA; v_call: TRBV19; cdr3_nt: TGTGCCAGTAGTATAGGACTAGCGGTCGGGGAGCTGTTTTTT; cdr3_aa: CASSIGLAVGELFF
d_call: NA; j_call: TRBJ2-3; clone_size: NA; v_call: TRBV6-4; cdr3_nt: TGTGCCAGCAGTGACTCGGGGGTGGTGGGCACAGATACGCAGTATTTT; cdr3_aa: CASSDSGVVGTDTQYF
d_call: TRBD1; j_call: TRBJ1-1; clone_size: NA; v_call: TRBV5-1; cdr3_nt: TGCGCCAGCAGCCCCCGGGCAGGGGGGAACACTGAAGCTTTCTTT; cdr3_aa: CASSPRAGGNTEAFF
d_call: NA; j_call: TRBJ2-5; clone_size: NA; v_call: TRBV5-1; cdr3_nt: TGCGCCAGCAGCTTGGTTCCCACACCAGAGACCCAGTACTTC; cdr3_aa: CASSLVPTPETQYF